Presented here are 8 T cell receptor beta chains from one specimen sequenced in a study of identical twins. TCRdb re-derived calls from the 5' RACE reads in MiXCR, one entry per CDR3 protein. The sample includes just over 500,000 distinct CDR3 sequences, roughly a fifth of them seen just once. These data were likewise used in another study, on T cells expressing NK-cell markers.

The sequenced sample was CD4+ T cells sorted from blood. Receptors originate from a woman aged 18-30 years in good health.

This chain joins TRBV12-5 and TRBJ2-3, with 8 bases fitting TRBD2. Germline CDR1 reads LGHNT; CDR2 reads FRNRAP. The length of the CDR3 is 15 residues. The ends lost 0 bases at V and 5 bases at J; junction bases unmatched: 4. The CDR3 is CASGLVAGAGDTQYF. The CDR3 bases are TGTGCTAGTGGTTTGGTAGCGGGAGCGGGAGATACGCAGTATTTT.

In its sample, this clonotype was seen many times. CDR3 nucleotide sequence: TGCGCCAGCAGCCAGGGGGTTGGGGAAAAACTGTTTTTT. Protein product: CASSQGVGEKLFF. The chain couples TRBV4-3 to TRBJ1-4, with D perhaps matching TRBD1 (5 bases). Germline V lookup: CDR1 LGHNA, CDR2 YSLEER. The CDR3 length is 13 residues. V lost 3 bases and J lost 8, with 10 bases in between.

This clonotype was counted between two and nine times. The chain carries TRBV5-5 and TRBJ2-2; 8 bases are a match to TRBD2. Trimming took 3 bases from V and 1 from J; bases not matched to a gene: 2. CDR3 length: 15 amino acids. Germline assignment: CDR1 SGHKS and CDR2 YYEKEE (reference sequence). The CDR3 sequence is CASSSSGRNTGELFF. CDR3 coding DNA: TGTGCCAGCAGCTCGAGCGGGAGGAACACCGGGGAGCTGTTTTTT.

The chain has TRBV4-3 and TRBJ2-3, with 7 bases identical to TRBD2. Trimming removed 5 bases from V and 10 bases from J; junction bases left unmatched: 9. The CDR3 covers 13 residues. Germline lookup yields CDR1 LGHNA and CDR2 YSLEER. CDR3: CASSAGALKAQYF. Written as DNA, the CDR3 is TGCGCCAGCAGCGCGGGAGCGCTCAAGGCGCAGTATTTT.

This clonotype was detected a few times. The rearrangement uses TRBV5-1 and TRBJ2-6; D gene uncertain. This CDR3 is 17 amino acids long. From germline, CDR1 is SGHRS and CDR2 YFSETQ. V gave up 2 bases and J gave up 0 bases, with 12 bases separating them. In nucleotides, the CDR3 is TGCGCCAGCAGCTTCAGGACCTCCTCCTCTGGGGCCAACGTCCTGACTTTC. Translation: CASSFRTSSSGANVLTF.

This clonotype was seen a few times. The V and J genes are TRBV4-2 and TRBJ2-7, with TRBD2 matching 10 bases. CDR1 is LGHNA, CDR2 YNFKEQ, per germline. V lost 1 base to trimming and J lost 2 bases; unmatched junction nucleotides: 8. The CDR3 spans 17 residues. The CDR3 loop is CASSQAGTSVTTYEQYF. CDR3 coding DNA: TGTGCCAGCAGCCAAGCCGGGACTAGCGTCACTACCTACGAGCAGTACTTC.

This clonotype came up a few times. The chain joins TRBV7-9 to TRBJ2-4; D call uncertain. The CDR3 runs to 13 residues. Germline V lookup: CDR1 SEHNR, CDR2 FQNEAQ (reference sequence). Between the trimmed V and J ends, which lost 5 bases and 0 bases, there was a span of 5 bases. CDR3 region: CASSGVAKNIQYF. The CDR3 DNA reads as TGTGCCAGCAGCGGGGTAGCCAAAAACATTCAGTACTTC.

This rearrangement joins TRBV12-3 or TRBV12-4 to TRBJ2-3; D not certain. The CDR3 is made up of 14 amino acids. V was trimmed by 4 bases and J by 5 bases, leaving 13 bases between them. The CDR3 nucleotides are TGTGCCAGCAGTTCGGGCGATTCCAGAGATACGCAGTATTTT. Amino acid sequence: CASSSGDSRDTQYF.